This TCR beta chain was identified during a study of blood T cell repertoires in COVID-19. Background on the study: Donors in the United States, Italy and Spain gave samples during acute or convalescent COVID-19. PBMCs, B-cell-depleted T cells, or T cells provided the cDNA or gDNA that made up the material.

V lost 6 bases and J 15 bases, leaving 9 bases between the germline ends. The CDR3 is 9 residues long. In germline, CDR1 is MGHDK, CDR2 SYGVNS. In the original analysis: Quantification of nucleated cells was approximated via reference gene primer amplification. The table came from immunoSEQ multiplex PCR; TCRdb's copy has only in-frame clones and leaves some out. V and J calls and clone size are as listed in that table; D and trimming were resolved from the DNA. The repertoire has 150,000 or so clones, around 84% of them found once; the top ten carry about 40%. This chain links TRBV25-1 with TRBJ2-1; D perhaps matches TRBD2 (6 bases). The sequenced sample was peripheral blood. The clonotype was recovered from a human donor in a cohort sampled during active COVID-19. The CDR3 is CASRDYGFF. In nucleotides, the CDR3 is TGTGCCAGCAGGGACTATGGGTTCTTC. Using reference TRBV25-1 and TRBJ2-1 for the parts outside the CDR3, the full variable domain is EADIYQTPRYLVIGTGKKITLECSQTMGHDKMYWYQQDPGMELHLIHYSYGVNSTEKGDLSSESTVSRIRTEHFPLTLESARPSHTSQYLCASRDYGFFGPGTRLTVL.